Below are 7 T cell receptor beta chains sequenced from a single sample in a study of blood T cell repertoires in COVID-19. This table comes from immunoSEQ multiplex PCR, and its TCRdb copy is limited to in-frame clones, with some not included. The sample lists about 260,000 clones; under 90% were seen once. Sequencing input: PBMCs or T cells enriched from blood (not recorded which). These receptors all come from a man aged 30-40 years with acute COVID-19.

The chain is built from TRBV7-2 and TRBJ1-1; D perhaps matches TRBD1 (5 bases). This CDR3 is 15 amino acids long. The V end was cut by 6 bases, the J end by 4 bases, with 18 bases between. CDR1 and CDR2 from the germline V gene are SGHTA and FQGNSA. This CDR3 reads CASSPGGALGTEAFF. In DNA, the CDR3 is TGTGCCAGCAGTCCCGGTGGGGCGCTGGGCACTGAAGCTTTCTTT.

This chain joins TRBV19 and TRBJ1-3; D possibly corresponds to TRBD1 (5 bases). Germline lookup yields CDR1 LNHDA and CDR2 SQIVND (reference sequence). The CDR3 is made up of 14 amino acids. V was pared by 3 bases and J by 0 bases, with 6 bases between. CDR3 residues: CASSIGHSGNTIYF. The CDR3 region has the DNA TGTGCCAGTAGTATTGGACACTCTGGAAACACCATATATTTT. Looking up the rest from reference TRBV19 and TRBJ1-3 gives the full variable domain: DGGITQSPKYLFRKEGQNVTLSCEQNLNHDAMYWYRQDPGQGLRLIYYSQIVNDFQKGDIAEGYSVSREKKESFPLTVTSAQKNPTAFYLCASSIGHSGNTIYFGEGSWLTVV.

The genes are TRBV19 and TRBJ2-7, with 8 bases aligning to TRBD2. The CDR3 extends over 14 amino acids. V was clipped by 2 bases and J by 1 base; unmatched bases: 1. The germline V gene encodes CDR1 LNHDA and CDR2 SQIVND (reference sequence). CDR3 region: CASSISGRSYEQYV. In DNA form, the CDR3 reads TGTGCCAGTAGTATAAGCGGGAGATCCTACGAGCAGTACGTC.

The chain uses TRBV7-9 and TRBJ1-1; D ambiguous. With 3 bases removed from V and 10 bases from J, the gap between germline ends came to 3 bases. In germline, CDR1 is SEHNR, CDR2 FQNEAQ (reference sequence). The CDR3 spans 9 residues. The CDR3 loop is CASSFGAFF. The CDR3 DNA reads as TGTGCCAGCAGCTTCGGAGCTTTCTTT.

This chain connects TRBV7-4 to TRBJ1-2, with TRBD1 as a possible D gene (5 bases). The V and J ends lost 6 bases and 6 bases respectively, with 26 bases between them. The CDR3 is made up of 17 amino acids. Germline V gene data show CDR1 as SGHVT and CDR2 as SQSDAQ. The CDR3 DNA follows: TGTGCCAGCAGTTTTGACCAATCGATACAGGCTACAGATGGCTACACCTTC. As protein: CASSFDQSIQATDGYTF.

The sample holds a few counts of this clone. V gene TRBV14 combines with J gene TRBJ1-2; D may be TRBD1 (5 bases). The ends were cut back, 4 bases at V and 1 base at J, with 7 bases in the middle. CDR1 and CDR2 (germline): SGHDN, FVKESK. The CDR3 sequence is 13 residues long. CDR3 protein: CASSPGYNYGYTF. The CDR3 coding sequence is TGTGCCAGCAGCCCAGGGTATAACTATGGCTACACCTTC.

V usage is TRBV7-8 and J usage is TRBJ2-7; 7 bases map to TRBD2. J lost 4 bases, V lost 5 bases, and 5 bases had no gene match. The CDR3 is made up of 13 amino acids. Germline CDR1 SGHVS, CDR2 FQNEAQ. The CDR3 coding sequence is TGTGCCAGCAGCGTGGGACTACCTTACGAGCAGTACGTC. Protein sequence: CASSVGLPYEQYV.